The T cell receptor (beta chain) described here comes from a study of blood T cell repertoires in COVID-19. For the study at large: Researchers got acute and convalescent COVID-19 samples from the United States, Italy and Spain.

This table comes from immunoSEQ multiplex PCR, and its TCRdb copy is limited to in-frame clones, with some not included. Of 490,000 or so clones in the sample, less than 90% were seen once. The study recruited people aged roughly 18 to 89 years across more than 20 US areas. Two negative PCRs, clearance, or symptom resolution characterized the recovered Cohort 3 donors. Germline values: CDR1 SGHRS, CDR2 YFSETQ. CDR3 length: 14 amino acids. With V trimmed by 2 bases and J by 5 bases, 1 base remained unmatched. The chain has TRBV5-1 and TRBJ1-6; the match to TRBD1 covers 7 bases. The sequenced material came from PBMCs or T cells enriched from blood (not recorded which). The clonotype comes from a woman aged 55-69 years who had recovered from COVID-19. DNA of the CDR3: TGCGCCAGCAGCTTCACAGGGGATAATTCACCCCTCCACTTT. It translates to CASSFTGDNSPLHF.